The T cell receptor beta chain under discussion was sequenced for a study of blood T cell repertoires in COVID-19. Study background: Sample material is recorded as cDNA or gDNA derived from T cells, B-cell-depleted T cells, or PBMCs.

V was cut by 5 bases and J by 3 bases, with 11 bases left in between. The CDR3 consists of 14 residues. The V gene's germline CDR1 is KGHDR and CDR2 SFDVKD. Under the authors' procedure: By means of reference gene primer amplification, nucleated cell counts were estimated. Clones were sequenced by immunoSEQ multiplex PCR, and TCRdb holds only the in-frame ones, with some missing. That table is the source of V, J and clone size, and D and trimming were worked out from the DNA. The sample holds 220,000 or so clones, roughly nine tenths seen once. The Seattle patients, enrolled during active infection, were followed longitudinally.

The receptor was derived from a woman in her 50s with COVID-19, enrolled during active disease. The sample taken for sequencing was peripheral blood. This rearrangement joins TRBV24-1 to TRBJ2-3, with D perhaps matching TRBD1 (5 bases). The CDR3 protein is CATSAGKWTDTQYF. In DNA, the CDR3 is TGTGCCACCAGTGCAGGGAAATGGACAGATACGCAGTATTTT.